The T cell receptor beta chain described here comes from a study of T cells after yellow fever vaccination. Findings and limits, study-wide: Post-booster repertoires contained most primary-vaccination clones again (about 95% CD4, 88% CD8). Clonotype sharing between CD4 and CD8 compartments was small. There was a possibility that FACS-sorted repertoires contained abundant clonotypes contaminating from the bulk population.

Concerning this clonotype: The antigen remains unidentified.

UMIs and a universal primer site were added when TCR cDNA was made by 5'RACE template switching. TCRdb analysed the 5' RACE reads with MiXCR anew, one entry per CDR3 protein. Here the sample spans around 320,000 distinct CDR3 sequences, 8.7% being singletons. CDR3 length: 14 amino acids. V lost 0 bases and J lost 2, with 10 bases in between. In germline, CDR1 is GTSNPN, CDR2 SVGIG (reference sequence). The receptor was isolated from a man between 18 and 29 years old who received the YFV17D yellow fever vaccine. Source: CD4+ T cells sorted from PBMCs, taken 5 days after the yellow fever booster vaccination. The chain is built from TRBV30 and TRBJ1-1, with TRBD1 as a possible D gene (5 bases). The CDR3, as DNA: TGTGCCTGGAGTGTACCTGGGGGAAACACTGAAGCTTTCTTT. Amino acid sequence: CAWSVPGGNTEAFF.